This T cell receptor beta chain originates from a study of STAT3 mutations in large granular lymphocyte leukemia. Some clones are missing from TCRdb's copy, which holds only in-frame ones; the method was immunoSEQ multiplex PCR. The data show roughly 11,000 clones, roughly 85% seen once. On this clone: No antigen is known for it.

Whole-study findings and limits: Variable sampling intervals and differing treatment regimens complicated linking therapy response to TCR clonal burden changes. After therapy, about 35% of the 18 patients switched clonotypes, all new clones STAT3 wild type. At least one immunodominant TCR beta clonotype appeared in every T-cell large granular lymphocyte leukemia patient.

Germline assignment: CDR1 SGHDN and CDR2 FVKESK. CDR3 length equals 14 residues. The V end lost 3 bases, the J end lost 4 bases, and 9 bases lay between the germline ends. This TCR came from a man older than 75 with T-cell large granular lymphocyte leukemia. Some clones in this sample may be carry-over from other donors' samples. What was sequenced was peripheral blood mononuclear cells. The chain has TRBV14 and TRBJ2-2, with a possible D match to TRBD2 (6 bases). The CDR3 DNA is TGTGCCAGCAGCCACCACGGGGGCACCGGGGAGCTGTTTTTT. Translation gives CASSHHGGTGELFF.